The following is a T cell receptor beta chain sequence with its context. The sample comes from a study of T cells in Graves' hyperthyroidism and ophthalmopathy. RNA transcripts yielded amplified TCR beta CDR3 regions. First-round RT-PCR targeting the TCR CDR3 was performed with the HTBI primer set. Using its own MiXCR run on the multiplex PCR reads, TCRdb lists one record per CDR3 protein. The sample comprises roughly 800,000 distinct CDR3 sequences, approximately 40% of which are singletons, and more than 7% rests with the top ten. Germline CDR1 is SGHVS and CDR2 is FQNEAQ. The CDR3 length is 16 residues. V lost 3 bases, J lost 4 bases, and 18 bases lay in between.

The chain carries TRBV7-8 and TRBJ1-1; the D gene is possibly TRBD1 (6 bases). The TCR comes from a man aged 18 to 29 with Graves' hyperthyroidism. Sequenced input: blood. CDR3 amino acids: CASSLSRGIVTTEAFF. In DNA form, the CDR3 reads TGTGCCAGCAGCTTGAGCAGGGGTATTGTTACCACTGAAGCTTTCTTT.